This T cell receptor (beta chain) was documented in a study of blood T cell repertoires in COVID-19. Background on the study: Samples representing acute and convalescent COVID-19 were sourced from the United States, Italy and Spain. PBMCs, B-cell-depleted T cells, or T cells provided the cDNA or gDNA that made up the material.

Only in-frame clones appear in the TCRdb table, and some are missing; sequencing was by immunoSEQ multiplex PCR. This table has roughly 230,000 clones, roughly 90% appearing once. Germline-derived CDR1 and CDR2 are SGHVS and FQNEAQ. CDR3 length: 15 residues. V was pared by 5 bases and J by 3 bases, with 5 bases of the junction left unmatched. The chain recombines TRBV7-8 with TRBJ1-2, with 11 bases aligning to TRBD1. The specimen was peripheral blood. This sequence originates from a man in his sixties or seventies with acute or convalescent COVID-19. CDR3 bases: TGTGCCAGCAGCCTTGGGACAGGGGGTTACTATGGCTACACCTTC. It yields the protein CASSLGTGGYYGYTF.